This T cell receptor (beta chain) was recovered during a study of technical replicates of blood from several donors. Germline values: CDR1 SGHTA, CDR2 FQGNSA. The CDR3 consists of 13 residues. The V gene lost 2 bases and the J gene lost 3 bases, with 7 bases spanning the gap. Produced via immunoSEQ multiplex PCR; TCRdb's table is partial and in-frame only. This sample has around 78,000 clones; about 93% occur once, and the top ten carry 0.26%. V gene TRBV7-2 combines with J gene TRBJ1-1, with D unclear. The TCR comes from a human donor in good health. The sample comprised T cells isolated from PBMCs. The CDR3 loop is CASSLPPHTEAFF. In DNA form, the CDR3 reads TGTGCCAGCAGCTTACCTCCCCACACTGAAGCTTTCTTT.